The 27 T cell receptor beta chains given below trace back to one sample, sequenced in a study of T cell repertoires in cytomegalovirus infection. No antigens are known for them. MiXCR, run by TCRdb on the reads, gives a single entry per CDR3 protein. The table shows some 320,000 distinct CDR3 sequences, with roughly 28% occurring only once. The sequencing here drew on cultured PBMCs, taken from culture after CMV antigen stimulation. All receptors come from a human donor in good health (CMV status not recorded). Some clones in this sample may be carry-over from other donors' samples.

This clonotype was counted between two and nine times. V and J are TRBV6-2 or TRBV6-3 and TRBJ1-5, with TRBD1 matching 8 bases. Germline V gene sequence: CDR1 MNHEY, CDR2 SVGEGT. The CDR3 runs to 14 residues. V lost 4 bases and J lost 7; bases outside the gene matches: 6. The CDR3 protein is CASSSEAGGQPQHF. The CDR3 DNA is TGTGCCAGCAGTTCTGAGGCAGGGGGCCAGCCCCAGCATTTT.

This clonotype was picked up a small number of times. The chain recombines TRBV11-2 with TRBJ1-5; D call uncertain. The CDR3 sequence is 13 residues long. V dropped 4 bases and J dropped 7 bases, with 11 bases sitting between them. CDR1 is SGHAT and CDR2 is FQNNGV in the germline V gene. CDR3 amino acids: CASSSYQRQPQHF. In nucleotides, the CDR3 is TGTGCCAGCAGCTCATACCAGAGGCAGCCCCAGCATTTT.

The chain links TRBV10-3 to TRBJ2-7; weak D call: TRBD1 (6 bases). CDR1 ENHRY and CDR2 SYGVKD come from the germline V gene. The CDR3 loop spans 11 amino acids. Trimming cost V 5 bases and J 5 bases, with 7 bases left between them. The CDR3 sequence: CAISSGDEQYF. In DNA form, the CDR3 reads TGTGCCATCAGTTCAGGGGACGAGCAGTACTTC.

This clonotype was counted many times. The chain uses TRBV12-3 or TRBV12-4 and TRBJ1-2; 7 bases map to TRBD1. With V trimmed by 5 bases and J by 8 bases, 8 bases remained unmatched. The CDR3 is made up of 13 amino acids. CDR3 in amino acids: CASSATGLWGYTF. The CDR3 DNA is TGTGCCAGCAGTGCGACAGGGCTGTGGGGCTACACCTTC.

This chain uses TRBV7-2 with TRBJ2-3; D not certain. Germline V gives CDR1 SGHTA, CDR2 FQGNSA. V gave up 5 bases and J gave up 0 bases, with 3 bases separating them. This CDR3 has 12 amino acids. CDR3 in DNA: TGTGCCAGCAGCGAAAGCACAGATACGCAGTATTTT. This encodes CASSESTDTQYF.

This clonotype was seen a handful of times. The chain joins TRBV27 to TRBJ2-5; D tentatively reads TRBD1 or TRBD2 (5 bases each). Germline V gene data show CDR1 as MNHEY and CDR2 as SMNVEV (reference sequence). Trimming pared 6 bases from V and 5 bases from J, leaving 13 bases between. This CDR3 has 13 amino acids. The CDR3 reads CASRPSGAETQYF. In DNA, the CDR3 is TGTGCCAGCAGACCTTCCGGGGCCGAGACCCAGTACTTC.

This clonotype was seen only a few times. The J gene is TRBJ1-2, the V gene TRBV6-5; 10 nucleotides match TRBD1. V shed 6 bases and J 1 base; nucleotides not matched to a gene: 5. The CDR3 totals 15 residues. Germline V lookup: CDR1 MNHEY, CDR2 SVGAGI. The chain's CDR3 is CASRSDRGHNYGYTF. CDR3 DNA: TGTGCCAGCAGATCTGACAGGGGGCATAACTATGGCTACACCTTC.

The rearrangement joins TRBV28 to TRBJ2-7; D is unresolved. Germline V CDR1 and CDR2: MDHEN, SYDVKM. Trimming shortened V by 6 bases and J by 2 bases, and 14 bases separated the two germline ends. CDR3 size: 14 residues. The CDR3 bases are TGTGCCAGCAGCGTGACAAAGACCCCCTACGAGCAGTACTTC. Translating gives CASSVTKTPYEQYF.

The CDR3 region is CASAPLTGGAIHYGYTF. DNA for the CDR3: TGTGCCAGCGCCCCCTTAACGGGGGGAGCCATCCACTATGGCTACACCTTC. The chain carries TRBV27 and TRBJ1-2; possible D gene TRBD1, 5 bases. Germline CDR1 reads MNHEY; CDR2 reads SMNVEV (reference sequence). The V end lost 8 bases, the J end lost 3 bases, and 25 bases lay between the germline ends. The length of the CDR3 is 17 residues.

In nucleotides, the CDR3 is TGTGCCAGCAGTGCGGTCGGGGCCTCCTACAATGAGCAGTTCTTC. This sequence encodes CASSAVGASYNEQFF. The chain uses TRBV7-3 and TRBJ2-1; either TRBD1 or TRBD2 may fit D (5 bases each). The V and J ends lost 6 bases and 0 bases respectively, with 12 bases between them. The CDR3 extends over 15 amino acids. From germline, CDR1 is SGHTA and CDR2 FQGTGA.

The rearrangement links TRBV15 to TRBJ2-1; D is possibly TRBD1 (5 bases). The CDR3 has 15 residues. Germline lookup yields CDR1 LNHNV and CDR2 YYDKDF (reference sequence). Trimming cost V 1 base and J 9 bases, with 16 bases left between them. CDR3 bases: TGTGCCACCAGCAGAGCCCCCCAGGGTAGGAGTGAGCAGTTCTTC. As protein: CATSRAPQGRSEQFF.

This clonotype was recorded many times. The V gene is TRBV5-4, the J gene TRBJ2-3; 7 nucleotides align to TRBD2. V was clipped by 1 base and J by 0 bases; unmatched bases: 5. Germline CDR1 SGHNT, CDR2 YYREEE (reference sequence). This CDR3 is built from 16 residues. CDR3 DNA: TGTGCCAGCAGCTTGCGGCGGGAGCCCAGCACAGATACGCAGTATTTT. Translation: CASSLRREPSTDTQYF.

This clonotype was observed a few times. The chain combines TRBV7-9 with TRBJ2-5, with TRBD2 matching over 7 bases. With 6 bases clipped from V and 1 base from J, the junction kept 5 bases outside the gene matches. Germline V gives CDR1 SEHNR, CDR2 FQNEAQ (reference sequence). This CDR3 is 14 amino acids long. The CDR3 here is CASSPSGAQETQYF. CDR3 in DNA: TGTGCCAGCAGTCCAAGCGGGGCCCAAGAGACCCAGTACTTC.

This clonotype was seen ten or more times. CDR3 protein: CASSPPQETQYF. The DNA for the CDR3 is TGTGCCAGCAGCCCCCCCCAAGAGACCCAGTACTTC. V usage is TRBV7-2 and J usage is TRBJ2-5; no firm D call. This CDR3 contains 12 residues. V was pared by 5 bases and J by 1 base, with 5 bases between. Germline-derived CDR1 and CDR2 are SGHTA and FQGNSA.

The V gene is TRBV7-6, the J gene TRBJ1-1; D not resolved. Trimming took 1 base from V and 7 from J, leaving 10 bases between them. The CDR3 is 13 amino acids. From germline, CDR1 is SGHVS and CDR2 FNYEAQ. The CDR3 loop reads CASSLDSGFEAFF. CDR3 bases: TGTGCCAGCAGCTTAGATTCAGGATTTGAAGCTTTCTTT. Drawing the rest from reference TRBV7-6 and TRBJ1-1, the complete variable domain is GAGVSQSPRYKVTKRGQDVALRCDPISGHVSLYWYRQALGQGPEFLTYFNYEAQQDKSGLPNDRFSAERPEGSISTLTIQRTEQRDSAMYRCASSLDSGFEAFFGQGTRLTVV.

There are many counts of this clonotype. The gene calls are TRBV7-2 and TRBJ2-2, with D unresolved. Trimming cost V 5 bases and J 1 base, with 11 bases left between them. CDR1 and CDR2 from the germline V gene are SGHTA and FQGNSA. This CDR3 region has 15 residues. The CDR3 DNA sequence: TGTGCCAGCAGCCCCTCCAACAGGAACACCGGGGAGCTGTTTTTT. Translation gives CASSPSNRNTGELFF.

This chain links TRBV6-1 with TRBJ1-5; D ambiguous. The CDR3 covers 13 residues. The germline V gene has CDR1 MNHNS and CDR2 SASEGT. The V and J ends lost 6 bases and 6 bases respectively, with 12 bases between them. CDR3 in DNA: TGTGCCAGCAGGCTTTTGGAGTCTCAGCCCCAGCATTTT. Translated: CASRLLESQPQHF.

This clonotype appeared a few times. This rearrangement joins TRBV19 to TRBJ1-5, with D possibly TRBD1 on 6 matching bases. The V gene lost 4 bases and the J gene lost 2 bases, with 12 bases spanning the gap. The CDR3 spans 15 residues. Germline CDR1 is LNHDA and CDR2 is SQIVND (reference sequence). The CDR3 bases are TGTGCCAGTAGTACCACACAGGGAGGCAATCAGCCCCAGCATTTT. Protein product: CASSTTQGGNQPQHF.

The rearrangement uses TRBV12-3 or TRBV12-4 and TRBJ2-7; tentative D call: TRBD1 (6 bases). CDR3 length: 15 residues. V was trimmed by 7 bases and J by 4 bases, leaving 20 bases between them. Here the CDR3 DNA reads TGTGCCAGCACTCTCGGGGACACCTCACTGTACGAGCAGTACTTC. Translated: CASTLGDTSLYEQYF.

This clonotype showed up just a few times. This chain uses TRBV4-2 with TRBJ2-7; 9 bases match TRBD1. Germline V gene sequence: CDR1 LGHNA, CDR2 YNFKEQ. Germline trimming cut 4 bases from V and 2 bases from J; bases unmatched to any gene: 9. The CDR3 covers 16 residues. The DNA for the CDR3 is TGTGCCAGCAGCCGGTCTTCCGGGACAGGGACCTACGAGCAGTACTTC. Translating it yields CASSRSSGTGTYEQYF.

There are a few counts of this clonotype. The chain links TRBV7-8 to TRBJ2-3; 13 bases map to TRBD2. The CDR3 spans 15 residues. Germline CDR1 is SGHVS and CDR2 is FQNEAQ. V gave up 4 bases and J gave up 13 bases; unmatched junction bases: 11. The CDR3 DNA follows: TGTGCCAGCAGCTCCCGGACTAGCGGGAGTGAAGCGGAGTATTTT. Amino acid sequence: CASSSRTSGSEAEYF.

Ten or more counts support this clonotype. The V call is TRBV7-2, the J call TRBJ2-5; D ambiguous. Trimming cost V 1 base and J 5 bases, with 17 bases left between them. The CDR3 is made up of 16 amino acids. Germline lookup yields CDR1 SGHTA and CDR2 FQGNSA. CDR3 protein: CASSLGVTFTSETQYF. CDR3 nucleotide sequence: TGTGCCAGCAGCTTAGGGGTTACATTCACCTCGGAGACCCAGTACTTC.

This rearrangement joins TRBV28 to TRBJ2-5, with D tentatively TRBD1 (5 bases). Germline V gene data show CDR1 as MDHEN and CDR2 as SYDVKM. The CDR3 has 12 amino acids. Trimming shortened V by 5 bases and J by 7 bases, and 11 bases separated the two germline ends. The chain's CDR3 is CASSLGLVTQYF. CDR3 DNA sequence: TGTGCCAGCAGTCTGGGGCTCGTGACCCAGTACTTC.

The chain is built from TRBV3-1 and TRBJ1-1, with D unresolved. The CDR3 is 14 amino acids. V lost 0 bases to trimming and J lost 8 bases, with 13 bases between them. Germline CDR1 and CDR2: LGHDT and YNNKEL (reference sequence). The CDR3 sequence: CASSQDRVISEAFF. Here the CDR3 DNA reads TGTGCCAGCAGCCAAGATCGCGTAATCTCGGAAGCTTTCTTT.

The V gene is TRBV19, the J gene TRBJ1-2; 8 bases are shared with TRBD1. CDR3 length: 13 amino acids. CDR1 LNHDA and CDR2 SQIVND come from the germline V gene (reference sequence). V lost 7 bases, J lost 7 bases, and 8 bases stayed unmatched. CDR3 amino acids: CASTDWTGPGYTF. The CDR3 DNA is TGTGCCAGTACCGATTGGACAGGGCCTGGCTACACCTTC.

The chain has TRBV6-4 and TRBJ1-2; D unresolved. CDR3 length: 12 amino acids. Trimming shortened V by 0 bases and J by 7 bases, and 6 bases separated the two germline ends. CDR1 and CDR2 from the germline V gene are MRHNA and SNTAGT. As DNA, the CDR3 is TGTGCCAGCAGTGACTCGAGGGTTGGCTACACCTTC. This encodes CASSDSRVGYTF.

V is TRBV7-8 and J is TRBJ1-4, with TRBD1 matching 11 bases. Germline CDR1 is SGHVS and CDR2 is FQNEAQ. The V and J ends lost 1 base and 3 bases, in that order; junction bases with no gene match: 1. This CDR3 comprises 16 residues. The CDR3 coding sequence is TGTGCCAGCAGCTTAGGGACAGGGGGCTCTAATGAAAAACTGTTTTTT. This gives the protein CASSLGTGGSNEKLFF.